This is a list of T cell receptor beta chains from one sample in a study of patients and donors after allogeneic stem cell transplantation. TCRdb analysed the RT-PCR reads with MiXCR anew, one entry per CDR3 protein. Among under 200,000 distinct CDR3 sequences, 30% were seen once, and the ten largest hold approximately 3.5%. Sequenced sample: blood, either unsorted or a sorted T cell fraction (not recorded which). The origin of the receptors is a human donor who was either an allogeneic HSCT recipient or a stem cell or donor lymphocyte infusion donor (not recorded which). It is not recorded whose cells these are; they may come from a transplant donor. CDR3s include the opening cysteine and the closing phenylalanine or tryptophan. A D gene is named only where the DNA matches it firmly. Expanded clones are given a class, and other clones once, few, many or no size at all.

J gene: TRBJ1-6; V gene: TRBV7-2; clone size: .; D gene: .; CDR3 DNA: TGTGCCAGCAGCCCTACGGCAGCAGCTAATTCACCCCTCCACTTT; CDR3 protein: CASSPTAAANSPLHF
J gene: TRBJ1-1; V gene: TRBV25-1; clone size: many; D gene: .; CDR3 DNA: TGTGCCAGCACTCGGGGGGAGAGAGCTTTCTTT; CDR3 protein: CASTRGERAFF
J gene: TRBJ2-7; V gene: TRBV29-1; clone size: .; D gene: .; CDR3 DNA: TGCAGCGTTGAAGATCTTGGAACTGGCGGCGTGCTCTACGAGCAGTACTTC; CDR3 protein: CSVEDLGTGGVLYEQYF
J gene: TRBJ2-2; V gene: TRBV9; clone size: few; D gene: .; CDR3 DNA: TGTGCCAGCAGGCCCGCAAGATTAACAGGAGACACCGGGGAGCTGTTTTTT; CDR3 protein: CASRPARLTGDTGELFF
J gene: TRBJ2-5; V gene: TRBV27; clone size: .; D gene: .; CDR3 DNA: TGTGCCAGCAGTTCGAATTGGGAGACCCAGTACTTC; CDR3 protein: CASSSNWETQYF
J gene: TRBJ2-3; V gene: TRBV7-9; clone size: .; D gene: .; CDR3 DNA: TGTGCCAGCAGCTATAGCTTTTCCACGCAGTATTTT; CDR3 protein: CASSYSFSTQYF
J gene: TRBJ1-1; V gene: TRBV12-3/TRBV12-4; clone size: .; D gene: .; CDR3 DNA: TGTGCCAGCAGTTACAGGGCCTGGAACACTGAAGCTTTCTTT; CDR3 protein: CASSYRAWNTEAFF
J gene: TRBJ1-1; V gene: TRBV19; clone size: few; D gene: .; CDR3 DNA: TGTGCCAGTATCAAATCCCGGTCGGGCACTGAAGCTTTCTTT; CDR3 protein: CASIKSRSGTEAFF
J gene: TRBJ1-2; V gene: TRBV3-1; clone size: few; D gene: TRBD1; CDR3 DNA: TGTGCCAGCAGCCCCCAGGGACAGGGGAGTGGTCGGAATGGCTACACCTTC; CDR3 protein: CASSPQGQGSGRNGYTF
J gene: TRBJ2-7; V gene: TRBV5-5; clone size: .; D gene: .; CDR3 DNA: TGTGCCAGCAGCTTGGAATGGGCGGGACCGTCCTACGAGCAGTACTTC; CDR3 protein: CASSLEWAGPSYEQYF
J gene: TRBJ2-1; V gene: TRBV6-5; clone size: .; D gene: .; CDR3 DNA: TGTGCCAGCAGTTACAGGGACTCGAATGAGCAGTTCTTC; CDR3 protein: CASSYRDSNEQFF
J gene: TRBJ1-2; V gene: TRBV15; clone size: .; D gene: TRBD1; CDR3 DNA: TGTGCCACCAGCAGGGACAGGGACTATGGCTTCACCTTC; CDR3 protein: CATSRDRDYGFTF
J gene: TRBJ2-7; V gene: TRBV27; clone size: .; D gene: TRBD1; CDR3 DNA: TGTGCCAGCAGTTTCGGGACAGGCCGTTCCTACGAGCAGTACTTC; CDR3 protein: CASSFGTGRSYEQYF
J gene: TRBJ2-1; V gene: TRBV5-1; clone size: .; D gene: TRBD2; CDR3 DNA: TGCGCCAGCTGCCAATTGGGACTAGCGTACAATGAGCAGTTCTTC; CDR3 protein: CASCQLGLAYNEQFF
J gene: TRBJ1-4; V gene: TRBV20-1; clone size: few; D gene: .; CDR3 DNA: TGCAGTGCTAGAGACGGACGGACAACTAATGAAAAACTGTTTTTT; CDR3 protein: CSARDGRTTNEKLFF
J gene: TRBJ2-7; V gene: TRBV2; clone size: .; D gene: .; CDR3 DNA: TGTGCCAGCAGTGAGGGGGAGTTTCTCTACGAGCAGTACTTC; CDR3 protein: CASSEGEFLYEQYF
J gene: TRBJ1-2; V gene: TRBV6-6; clone size: many; D gene: .; CDR3 DNA: TGTGCCAGCAGAGGGGACAAGAACTATGGCTACACCTTC; CDR3 protein: CASRGDKNYGYTF
J gene: TRBJ2-7; V gene: TRBV18; clone size: few; D gene: .; CDR3 DNA: TGTGCCAGCTCACCCGCGGGACATACCGCGTACGAGCAGTACTTC; CDR3 protein: CASSPAGHTAYEQYF
J gene: TRBJ1-2; V gene: TRBV20-1; clone size: few; D gene: TRBD1; CDR3 DNA: TGCAGTGCTAGAGATCCCCCTACAGGGGGGTATGGCTACACCTTC; CDR3 protein: CSARDPPTGGYGYTF
J gene: TRBJ2-1; V gene: TRBV4-3; clone size: once; D gene: .; CDR3 DNA: TGCGCCAGCAGCCAAGACCGTAGGGGTGGTGCGTTCTTC; CDR3 protein: CASSQDRRGGAFF
J gene: TRBJ2-7; V gene: TRBV5-1; clone size: many; D gene: .; CDR3 DNA: TGCGCCAGCAGCTTGGAAGTTCCCTACGAGCAGTACTTC; CDR3 protein: CASSLEVPYEQYF
J gene: TRBJ2-1; V gene: TRBV12-3/TRBV12-4; clone size: .; D gene: .; CDR3 DNA: TGTGCCAGCAGTTTTTTCGGTCTGGGCAATGAGCAGTTCTTC; CDR3 protein: CASSFFGLGNEQFF
J gene: TRBJ2-7; V gene: TRBV4-3; clone size: .; D gene: TRBD2; CDR3 DNA: TGCGCCAGCAGCCAAGATTTAATGCGGGAGGGCCCCTACGAGCAGTACTTC; CDR3 protein: CASSQDLMREGPYEQYF
J gene: TRBJ2-7; V gene: TRBV27; clone size: .; D gene: .; CDR3 DNA: TGTGCCAGCAGCGACGACAGGTTCTCCTACGAGCAGTACTTC; CDR3 protein: CASSDDRFSYEQYF
J gene: TRBJ1-3; V gene: TRBV7-2; clone size: few; D gene: .; CDR3 DNA: TGTGCCAGCAGCTTAGACAATACCTCTGGAAACACCATATATTTT; CDR3 protein: CASSLDNTSGNTIYF
J gene: TRBJ2-7; V gene: TRBV12-3/TRBV12-4; clone size: .; D gene: TRBD1; CDR3 DNA: TGTGCCAGCAGTTTTGAGGGGGCTCAGCAGTACTTC; CDR3 protein: CASSFEGAQQYF
J gene: TRBJ2-1; V gene: TRBV27; clone size: .; D gene: .; CDR3 DNA: TGTGCCAGCAGTTTATATCAGGACATACGGGGTTCCAATGAGCAGTTCTTC; CDR3 protein: CASSLYQDIRGSNEQFF
J gene: TRBJ2-2; V gene: TRBV7-8; clone size: .; D gene: .; CDR3 DNA: TGTGCCAGCAGCTCCGGGACTTTCACCGGGGAGCTGTTTTTT; CDR3 protein: CASSSGTFTGELFF
J gene: TRBJ2-3; V gene: TRBV11-2; clone size: .; D gene: TRBD2; CDR3 DNA: TGTGCCAGCAGCTTAATGGCGGGAGCTAGGGATACGCAGTATTTT; CDR3 protein: CASSLMAGARDTQYF
J gene: TRBJ2-3; V gene: TRBV14; clone size: .; D gene: TRBD2; CDR3 DNA: TGTGCCAGCAGCCAAGGACTAGCGGGAGAAACAGATACGCAGTATTTT; CDR3 protein: CASSQGLAGETDTQYF
J gene: TRBJ1-1; V gene: TRBV12-3/TRBV12-4; clone size: .; D gene: .; CDR3 DNA: TGTGCCAGCAGGCCAGGGAGAACTGAAGCTTTCTTT; CDR3 protein: CASRPGRTEAFF
J gene: TRBJ2-1; V gene: TRBV6-5; clone size: .; D gene: TRBD2; CDR3 DNA: TGTGCCAGCAGTTACGGTAGCGGGATTCGCAATGAGCAGTTCTTC; CDR3 protein: CASSYGSGIRNEQFF
J gene: TRBJ1-1; V gene: TRBV2; clone size: .; D gene: .; CDR3 DNA: TGTGCCAGCAGGCCGGACAGGAACACTGAAGCTTTCTTT; CDR3 protein: CASRPDRNTEAFF
J gene: TRBJ2-3; V gene: TRBV7-2; clone size: few; D gene: .; CDR3 DNA: TGTGCCAGCAGCTCTCGGGGGGATACGCAGTATTTT; CDR3 protein: CASSSRGDTQYF
J gene: TRBJ2-1; V gene: TRBV12-5; clone size: .; D gene: .; CDR3 DNA: TGTGCTAGTGGGGGGAATGGGCCCAATGAGCAGTTCTTC; CDR3 protein: CASGGNGPNEQFF
J gene: TRBJ1-1; V gene: TRBV27; clone size: few; D gene: .; CDR3 DNA: TGTGCCAGTGTGGACCTGAACACTGAAGCTTTCTTT; CDR3 protein: CASVDLNTEAFF
J gene: TRBJ1-1; V gene: TRBV6-6; clone size: few; D gene: .; CDR3 DNA: TGTGCCAGCAGTGCGACAGCCAACACTGAAGCTTTCTTT; CDR3 protein: CASSATANTEAFF
J gene: TRBJ2-5; V gene: TRBV5-1; clone size: few; D gene: TRBD1; CDR3 DNA: TGCGCCAGCGGCTTTGTAGACAGGGGCCTCGAGACCCAGTACTTC; CDR3 protein: CASGFVDRGLETQYF
J gene: TRBJ2-7; V gene: TRBV27; clone size: .; D gene: TRBD1; CDR3 DNA: TGTGCCAGCAGTTTCGGGACAGGGATATACGAGCAGTACTTC; CDR3 protein: CASSFGTGIYEQYF
J gene: TRBJ2-1; V gene: TRBV20-1; clone size: .; D gene: TRBD2; CDR3 DNA: TGCAGTCCAAGACTAGCGGGAGGGAGAAATGAGCAGTTCTTC; CDR3 protein: CSPRLAGGRNEQFF
J gene: TRBJ2-2; V gene: TRBV20-1; clone size: few; D gene: .; CDR3 DNA: TGCAGTGCCTACACCGGGGAGCTGTTTTTT; CDR3 protein: CSAYTGELFF
J gene: TRBJ1-2; V gene: TRBV24-1; clone size: .; D gene: .; CDR3 DNA: TGTGCCACCCCATCCTTTTTGGGGGACCACAGCTATGGCTACACCTTC; CDR3 protein: CATPSFLGDHSYGYTF
J gene: TRBJ2-1; V gene: TRBV10-1; clone size: .; D gene: TRBD2; CDR3 DNA: TGCGCCAGCAGTGCGGGTCTAGCGGGAGCCCATGAGCAGTTCTTC; CDR3 protein: CASSAGLAGAHEQFF
J gene: TRBJ1-2; V gene: TRBV6-6; clone size: .; D gene: .; CDR3 DNA: TGTGCCAGCAGACCGGACAGTTTCCCTTCTAACTATGGCTACACCTTC; CDR3 protein: CASRPDSFPSNYGYTF
J gene: TRBJ2-4; V gene: TRBV12-3/TRBV12-4; clone size: few; D gene: .; CDR3 DNA: TGTGCCAGCACCGCGGGACAGTTAAACATTCAGTACTTC; CDR3 protein: CASTAGQLNIQYF
J gene: TRBJ1-1; V gene: TRBV7-9; clone size: few; D gene: TRBD1; CDR3 DNA: TGTGCCAGCAGCGAGACAGGGGATGAGCGGGCTTTCTTT; CDR3 protein: CASSETGDERAFF
J gene: TRBJ2-2; V gene: TRBV5-1; clone size: .; D gene: TRBD1; CDR3 DNA: TGCGCCAGCAGCATACCCCGGGACAGCACTGCCGGGGAGCTGTTTTTT; CDR3 protein: CASSIPRDSTAGELFF
J gene: TRBJ2-3; V gene: TRBV12-3/TRBV12-4; clone size: .; D gene: TRBD2; CDR3 DNA: TGTGCCAGCAGTTTAATCCCACGGGGGGGGACGCAGTATTTT; CDR3 protein: CASSLIPRGGTQYF
J gene: TRBJ2-2; V gene: TRBV6-2/TRBV6-3; clone size: few; D gene: .; CDR3 DNA: TGTGCCAGCAGATCTCCTCCGAACACCGGGGAGCTGTTTTTT; CDR3 protein: CASRSPPNTGELFF
J gene: TRBJ1-4; V gene: TRBV7-9; clone size: .; D gene: .; CDR3 DNA: TGTGCCAGCACCACCTGGGGGCAGGGGCACGGAAAACTGTTTTTT; CDR3 protein: CASTTWGQGHGKLFF
J gene: TRBJ1-5; V gene: TRBV7-2; clone size: few; D gene: .; CDR3 DNA: TGTGCCAGCAGCTTAGTAGGGGTGAATCAGCCCCAGCATTTT; CDR3 protein: CASSLVGVNQPQHF